These 22 T cell receptor beta chains originate from one sample sequenced in a study of cytomegalovirus exposure and HLA in healthy donors listed by TCRdb under 2017. Libraries were made using the immunoSEQ multiplex PCR assay. A mixture of 60 forward primers for TCR Vbeta segments and 13 reverse primers for TCR Jbeta segments was used in the multiplex PCR. TCRdb took over this immuneACCESS table, retaining in-frame rearrangements with V and J assigned. Such tables are incomplete; in checked studies, under half of the missing clones stem from an unresolved V gene, and the remainder is unexplained. The sample includes almost 200,000 clones, with around 76% observed a single time. The ten largest make up less than 2% of the sample. Sequences were obtained from PBMCs. These receptors were obtained from a man aged 25 to 45 in good health and CMV-seronegative.

The chain employs TRBV4-2 and TRBJ2-1; 14 bases line up with TRBD2. Unmatched junction bases numbered 11, after V lost 3 bases and J lost 1 base. This CDR3 is 20 amino acids long. CDR1 LGHNA and CDR2 YNFKEQ come from the germline V gene. In DNA, the CDR3 is TGTGCCAGCAGCCAGGAGACCGGGACTAGCGGGAGTAGGTCCTACAATGAGCAGTTCTTC. This sequence encodes CASSQETGTSGSRSYNEQFF.

The V gene is TRBV27, the J gene TRBJ1-3; no clear D gene. The V and J ends lost 3 bases and 0 bases respectively, with 9 bases between them. Germline assignment: CDR1 MNHEY and CDR2 SMNVEV (reference sequence). The CDR3 has 15 amino acids. CDR3 region: CASSLATGSGNTIYF. In nucleotides, the CDR3 is TGTGCCAGCAGTTTGGCCACGGGCTCTGGAAACACCATATATTTT.

CDR3 residues: CASSLVDLAYNEQFF. The CDR3 region has the DNA TGTGCCAGCAGCTTAGTAGACCTAGCCTACAATGAGCAGTTCTTC. The rearrangement links TRBV5-4 to TRBJ2-1; no firm D call. Trimming stripped 2 bases from V and 2 bases from J, with 11 bases between. The CDR3 is made up of 15 amino acids. Looked up from germline, CDR1 is SGHNT and CDR2 is YYREEE (reference sequence).

V usage is TRBV5-1 and J usage is TRBJ1-2; D remains unclear. Germline values: CDR1 SGHRS, CDR2 YFSETQ. The CDR3 contains 14 residues. The V and J ends lost 2 bases and 0 bases respectively, with 8 bases between them. The CDR3 DNA sequence: TGCGCCAGCAGCTTTGACACCGCTAACTATGGCTACACCTTC. It specifies CASSFDTANYGYTF.

This chain uses TRBV4-1 with TRBJ2-7; 8 bases map to TRBD1. CDR3 length equals 15 residues. Germline values: CDR1 MGHRA, CDR2 YSYEKL. Trimming cost V 3 bases and J 2 bases; bases outside gene matches: 6. The CDR3 DNA reads as TGCGCCAGCAGCCAGCTGGACAGGGAAACCTACGAGCAGTACTTC. It translates to CASSQLDRETYEQYF.

J is TRBJ1-2 and V is TRBV2; D not certain. CDR3 length equals 14 residues. The V end lost 5 bases, the J end lost 4 bases, and 14 bases lay between the germline ends. Germline CDR1 is SNHLY and CDR2 is FYNNEI. The CDR3 loop is CASSRAREGYGYTF. The CDR3 region has the DNA TGTGCCAGCAGTAGAGCTCGGGAAGGCTATGGCTACACCTTC.

This clone was detected only a few times. The chain combines TRBV15 with TRBJ2-7; possible D gene TRBD1, 5 bases. Trimming shortened V by 0 bases and J by 0 bases, and 15 bases separated the two germline ends. The CDR3 is 17 residues long. Germline V lookup: CDR1 LNHNV, CDR2 YYDKDF (reference sequence). The CDR3 here is CATSRDLDTKSSYEQYF. For the CDR3, the DNA is TGTGCCACCAGCAGAGATTTGGACACCAAAAGCTCCTACGAGCAGTACTTC.

The chain recombines TRBV27 with TRBJ2-7, with 9 bases fitting TRBD1. The germline V gene encodes CDR1 MNHEY and CDR2 SMNVEV (reference sequence). Trimming at V came to 7 bases and at J to 4 bases, leaving 5 bases not matched to a gene. The CDR3 is 13 residues long. For the CDR3, the DNA is TGTGCCAGCATCAAACAGGGGGCATACGAGCAGTACTTC. Translating it yields CASIKQGAYEQYF.

The rearrangement uses TRBV9 and TRBJ1-5, with TRBD1 matching 10 bases. This CDR3 region has 17 residues. Germline-derived CDR1 and CDR2 are SGDLS and YYNGEE. Trimming removed 3 bases from V and 0 bases from J; junction bases left unmatched: 6. CDR3: CASSAGTGEYSNQPQHF. The CDR3 coding sequence is TGTGCCAGCAGCGCCGGGACAGGGGAATATAGCAATCAGCCCCAGCATTTT.

The V call is TRBV4-1, the J call TRBJ2-7; 7 bases are a match to TRBD1. Germline trimming cut 2 bases from V and 1 base from J; bases unmatched to any gene: 8. CDR1 and CDR2 from the germline V gene are MGHRA and YSYEKL. The CDR3 sequence is 16 residues long. CDR3 region: CASSQRPGQTSYEQYF. As DNA, the CDR3 is TGCGCCAGCAGCCAACGACCGGGACAGACATCCTACGAGCAGTACTTC.

In its sample, this clone was seen a few times. The rearrangement links TRBV5-5 to TRBJ2-7; 7 nucleotides match TRBD1. With 2 bases clipped from V and 1 base from J, the junction kept 3 bases outside the gene matches. Germline V gives CDR1 SGHKS, CDR2 YYEKEE (reference sequence). This CDR3 contains 14 residues. The CDR3 nucleotides are TGTGCCAGCAGCTTAGGGGACAGATCCTACGAGCAGTACTTC. Its translation: CASSLGDRSYEQYF.

This chain uses TRBV4-1 with TRBJ2-7, with a tentative D call TRBD1 (5 bases). V was pared by 2 bases and J by 4 bases, with 15 bases between. The CDR3 spans 15 residues. Germline CDR1 reads MGHRA; CDR2 reads YSYEKL. The CDR3 sequence is CASSQIGRRVYEQYF. The CDR3 nucleotides are TGCGCCAGCAGCCAAATCGGGCGCAGGGTTTACGAGCAGTACTTC.

This chain links TRBV5-6 with TRBJ2-3, with a possible D match to TRBD1 (6 bases). The CDR3 sequence is 18 residues long. Per the germline V gene, CDR1 is SGHDT and CDR2 is YYEEEE. V dropped 3 bases and J dropped 2 bases, with 22 bases sitting between them. The CDR3: CASSSITYREWFTDTQYF. The CDR3 nucleotides read TGTGCCAGCAGCTCGATTACTTACAGGGAGTGGTTCACAGATACGCAGTATTTT.

V gene TRBV6-5 combines with J gene TRBJ2-7, with 7 nucleotides matching TRBD2. The germline V gene encodes CDR1 MNHEY and CDR2 SVGAGI. The CDR3 is 13 residues long. V dropped 10 bases and J dropped 4; count of bases not matched to a gene: 10. As DNA, the CDR3 is TGTGCCACCCTTGGGGGGGGATCGTACGAGCAGTACTTC. Its protein product is CATLGGGSYEQYF.

This sequence joins TRBV18 and TRBJ1-2; unclear D gene. Trimming took off 9 bases at V and 4 bases at J, with 15 bases between the two ends. CDR1 KGHSH and CDR2 LQKENI come from the germline V gene. CDR3 size: 13 residues. The CDR3 DNA reads as TGTGCCAGTTATTCAGGCATAGGCTATGGCTACACCTTC. It yields the protein CASYSGIGYGYTF.

This chain links TRBV30 with TRBJ1-5; 9 bases are a match to TRBD1. The CDR3 is 15 amino acids. From germline, CDR1 is GTSNPN and CDR2 SVGIG (reference sequence). Germline trimming cut 1 base from V and 3 bases from J; bases unmatched to any gene: 4. The CDR3 DNA reads as TGTGCCTGGAGTGCGGGGACAGGGTTCAATCAGCCCCAGCATTTT. Its translation: CAWSAGTGFNQPQHF.

In this sample, this clone turned up once. The rearrangement joins TRBV5-6 to TRBJ2-5; TRBD2 matches at 9 bases. Germline CDR1 SGHDT, CDR2 YYEEEE. After removal of 5 bases from V and 1 base from J, the junction contained 9 bases not matched to a gene. The CDR3 is made up of 16 amino acids. CDR3 residues: CASSFSGSGIQETQYF. Here the CDR3 DNA reads TGTGCCAGCAGTTTTAGCGGGAGCGGAATCCAAGAGACCCAGTACTTC.

The chain combines TRBV19 with TRBJ2-1; 11 nucleotides align to TRBD1. This CDR3 contains 16 residues. V lost 4 bases to trimming and J lost 9 bases; unmatched junction nucleotides: 11. The germline CDR1 and CDR2 sequences are LNHDA and SQIVND (reference sequence). CDR3 region: CASSNGGTGGHVEQFF. The CDR3 DNA follows: TGTGCCAGTAGTAACGGGGGGACAGGGGGTCATGTTGAGCAGTTCTTC.

This chain uses TRBV7-9 with TRBJ2-7, with TRBD1 matching 12 bases. The germline gives CDR1 SEHNR, CDR2 FQNEAQ (reference sequence). This CDR3 comprises 14 residues. V shed 5 bases and J 5 bases; nucleotides not matched to a gene: 4. CDR3 sequence (DNA): TGTGCCAGCAGCGCGGGACAGGGGGCCCACGAGCAGTACTTC. Its protein product is CASSAGQGAHEQYF. Using reference TRBV7-9 and TRBJ2-7 for the parts outside the CDR3, the full variable domain is DTGVSQNPRHKITKRGQNVTFRCDPISEHNRLYWYRQTLGQGPEFLTYFQNEAQLEKSRLLSDRFSAERPKGSFSTLEIQRTEQGDSAMYLCASSAGQGAHEQYFGPGTRLTVT.

This rearrangement joins TRBV7-9 to TRBJ2-7, with D perhaps matching TRBD1 (7 bases). Trimming shortened V by 5 bases and J by 5 bases, and 19 bases separated the two germline ends. The CDR3 extends over 15 amino acids. Germline V gives CDR1 SEHNR, CDR2 FQNEAQ (reference sequence). CDR3 region: CASSRSWSGGNEQYF. DNA of the CDR3: TGTGCCAGCAGCCGATCCTGGTCAGGGGGGAACGAGCAGTACTTC.

The chain links TRBV27 to TRBJ2-1, with D tentatively TRBD2 (5 bases). This CDR3 has 14 residues. The germline V gene encodes CDR1 MNHEY and CDR2 SMNVEV (reference sequence). The V gene lost 7 bases and the J gene lost 6 bases, with 16 bases spanning the gap. The CDR3 DNA reads as TGTGCCAGCACAACCGGAGGTTGGGGCAATGAGCAGTTCTTC. Amino acids: CASTTGGWGNEQFF.

The chain is built from TRBV11-2 and TRBJ2-5; TRBD1 is a possible D gene (6 bases). Germline V gene lookup returns CDR1 SGHAT and CDR2 FQNNGV. The length of the CDR3 is 13 residues. The V and J ends lost 1 base and 4 bases respectively, with 7 bases between them. The chain's CDR3 is CASSLVGGETQYF. In DNA form, the CDR3 reads TGTGCCAGCAGCTTAGTAGGGGGAGAGACCCAGTACTTC.